This TCR beta chain is drawn from a study of T-cell reconstitution after alpha-beta-depleted transplantation in children (dated by TCRdb to the mid-2010s). Describing the broader study: Using TCR repertoire profiling, the study followed T-cell immune reconstitution in a quantitative way in children after TCRalphabeta/CD19-depleted allogeneic hematopoietic cell transplantation.

According to the study, the label for this sample's treatment or condition signals: allogeneic hematopoietic cell transplantation with graft depleted of TCRalphabeta T cells and CD19 B cells. TCRalphabeta/CD19-depleted allogeneic hematopoietic cell grafts were given to the transplant recipients, all of whom were children. This clonotype was observed at least ten times. The antigen it recognizes is unknown. Base qualities were left out, and no much larger clone turns up one base away. Receptor amplification or capture employed PCR. The sample was run on an Illumina HiSeq 2500. TCR library preparation used molecular barcoding, with unique molecular identifiers applied to normalize quantification of the TCRbeta repertoire. Using fastp at Q25 and MiXCR, TCRdb reprocessed the public reads and kept productive beta chains. Every CDR3 protein is listed once, alongside the most common genes and DNA of its rows. The sample table records 250,000 or so distinct CDR3 sequences; less than 9% of these occur just once. The ten largest clones capture 6% to 7% of the sample.

V is cut by 6 bases and J by 3 bases, and the space between the germline ends is 15 bases. Per the germline V gene, ENHRY is the CDR1 and SYGVKD is the CDR2. The CDR3, cysteine through phenylalanine, is 15 amino acids long. The sequence is cut down to CDR3 DNA, 45 bases in frame from base 1. What the authors observed across the whole study: In some patients, high TCRbeta diversity at day 60 was attributed to recipient T cells and intrathymic progenitors that had survived conditioning. Hyperexpanded clone frequencies declined over subsequent months; after one year, T-cell counts and TCRbeta diversity were mostly attributed to newly produced T cells. About two months after transplant, the apparently early recovery of alphabetaT-cell counts reportedly depended on just several hundred clones that had expanded rapidly and came from non-depleted graft cells.

Specimen: PBMCs, mostly from graft donor cells, collected 180 days after TCRalphabeta/CD19-depleted stem cell transplant. The TCR originated in a male patient younger than 18 who had a stem cell transplant for acute lymphoblastic leukemia, so the T cells may come from the graft donor. The V gene is TRBV10-3 and the J gene is TRBJ2-1, with a tentative D call of TRBD1 or TRBD2, each matching 5 bases. The CDR3 reads as follows: CAISRPGTLYNEQFF. In nucleotide form, the sequence is TGTGCCATCAGCCGCCCGGGGACCCTCTACAATGAGCAGTTCTTC.